One sample yielded the 5 T cell receptor beta chains listed below, sequenced in a study of blood T cells in healthy people across ages. The use of a sample-barcoded 5' primer and a J-beta primer mix characterized a second PCR of roughly 7 to 11 cycles. TCRdb called the 5' RACE reads again in MiXCR, with one record for every CDR3 protein. The sample holds around 1.7 million distinct CDR3 sequences, over 25% seen once. Sequenced sample: blood. All receptors derive from a woman aged 30 to 39 in good health.

Comment on this clonotype: One end of the junction does not line up with germline, which may come from a read error. The chain joins TRBV5-1 to TRBJ2-7; 7 positions match TRBD2. The CDR3 extends over 16 amino acids. From germline, CDR1 is SGHRS and CDR2 YFSETQ. The CDR3 here is CAGSLGGTTSSYEQYF. The CDR3 DNA follows: TGCGCCGGCAGCTTGGGTGGGACTACCAGCTCCTACGAGCAGTACTTC.

The genes are TRBV20-1 and TRBJ1-1; D is possibly TRBD1 (5 bases). Trimming left V 6 bases short and J 4 bases short, with 18 bases between. The CDR3 length is 14 residues. CDR1 is DFQATT and CDR2 is SNEGSKA in the germline V gene (reference sequence). CDR3 protein: CSAPREGRGTEAFF. The CDR3 bases are TGCAGTGCCCCCCGGGAGGGGCGAGGCACTGAAGCTTTCTTT.

This clonotype was seen a handful of times. The V gene is TRBV12-3 or TRBV12-4, the J gene TRBJ1-4, with unresolved D. The length of the CDR3 is 13 residues. Trimming stripped 2 bases from V and 6 bases from J, with 7 bases between. The CDR3 DNA reads TGTGCCAGCAGTTTACAGACATATGAAAAACTGTTTTTT. Protein sequence: CASSLQTYEKLFF.

This clonotype was counted only a few times. The rearrangement uses TRBV5-1 and TRBJ2-5, with no clear D. The CDR3 sequence is 15 residues long. Trimming took off 1 base at V and 2 bases at J, with 12 bases between the two ends. Germline-derived CDR1 and CDR2 are SGHRS and YFSETQ. The CDR3 loop reads CASSLFAQAQETQYF. The DNA of the CDR3 is TGCGCCAGCAGCTTGTTTGCCCAGGCACAAGAGACCCAGTACTTC. Filled out from reference TRBV5-1 and TRBJ2-5, the complete variable domain reads KAGVTQTPRYLIKTRGQQVTLSCSPISGHRSVSWYQQTPGQGLQFLFEYFSETQRNKGNFPGRFSGRQFSNSRSEMNVSTLELGDSALYLCASSLFAQAQETQYFGPGTRLLVL.

About this clonotype: Given a much more abundant clone one base away, this may be a read error. CDR3 sequence: CASSSGGRINEQYF. The CDR3 region has the DNA TGTGCCAGCAGCTCGGGAGGGAGGATAAATGAGCAGTACTTC. The chain joins TRBV13 to TRBJ2-7, with TRBD2 matching 8 bases. V was clipped by 4 bases and J by 7 bases; unmatched bases: 9. Germline CDR1 reads PRHDT; CDR2 reads FYEKMQ (reference sequence). The CDR3 loop spans 14 amino acids.